Given below is one T cell receptor beta chain in context. Antigen specificity is unknown. The data originate from a study of CD8 T cells in acute hepatitis C reinfection. Study results and limitations: NS3-1073 specific repertoires were highly diverse across all groups. Chronically infected subjects had no follow-up NS3-1073 repertoires.

Germline loops: CDR1 LNHDA, CDR2 SQIVND (reference sequence). V lost 7 bases and J lost 8, with 21 bases in between. The CDR3 runs 15 residues. Time point reported: naive CD8 control sorted from an acute-time-point sample. Every 3 months, donors from a Montreal cohort of people who inject drugs were followed. Sequenced by immunoSEQ multiplex PCR; TCRdb stores in-frame clones only, minus some. The sample carries tens of thousands of clones, roughly 85% recorded once. This receptor was taken from a woman younger than 35 who spontaneously cleared hepatitis C infection. The sequenced material came from naive CD8+ T cells from PBMCs. The rearrangement uses TRBV19 and TRBJ2-1; D gene uncertain. For the CDR3, the DNA is TGTGCCAGTATGGGCTGGGGATATTCTCATGATGAGCAGTTCTTC. It translates to CASMGWGYSHDEQFF.